This T cell receptor beta chain was sequenced during a study of blood T cell repertoires in COVID-19. Background on the study: Samples representing acute and convalescent COVID-19 were sourced from the United States, Italy and Spain. In each case, the material was cDNA or gDNA derived from T cells, B-cell-depleted T cells, or PBMCs.

Original processing notes: How many nucleated cells were present was estimated from reference gene primer amplification. Method: immunoSEQ multiplex PCR; TCRdb's copy keeps in-frame clones and lacks some. Clonal size and the V and J genes are those of that table, whereas D and trimming came from the DNA. The table shows fewer than 200,000 clones, with around four fifths occurring only once. This CDR3 comprises 15 residues. V was pared by 2 bases and J by 3 bases, with 8 bases between. CDR1 is LGHDT, CDR2 YNNKEL, per germline (reference sequence). V is TRBV3-1 (or the pseudogene TRBV3-2) and J is TRBJ1-6; D is possibly TRBD1 (5 bases). The specimen sequenced was peripheral blood. The clonotype was recovered from a man aged 35 to 55 who had recovered from COVID-19. The CDR3 loop reads CASSQPGDYNSPLHF. CDR3 nucleotides: TGTGCCAGCAGCCAACCGGGGGACTATAATTCACCCCTCCACTTT.